This T cell receptor beta chain was profiled in a study of OX40 agonist ivuxolimab in advanced cancers. Study observations and caveats: Averaged across samples, CD8+ T cells carried more expanded clones than CD4+ did. Researchers did not determine the expanded peripheral T cells' antigen specificity.

Germline V gene data show CDR1 as SGDLS and CDR2 as YYNGEE. V was pared by 0 bases and J by 4 bases, with 14 bases between. The CDR3 runs to 15 residues. This clone appeared a single time. Its specificity is unknown. TCRdb keeps only in-frame clones here, not all; method: immunoSEQ multiplex PCR. The data hold approximately 61,000 clones, with approximately 89% observed a single time. The sample in question was CD4+ or CD8+ T cells sorted from blood, obtained in a trial of the OX40 agonist ivuxolimab. The sequence derives from an adult with an advanced solid tumor such as melanoma, head and neck, liver or kidney cancer. The V call is TRBV9, the J call TRBJ2-7, with D possibly TRBD1 on 6 matching bases. CDR3 sequence reads: CASSVAAGQGYEQYF. CDR3 bases: TGTGCCAGCAGCGTAGCGGCAGGCCAGGGGTACGAGCAGTACTTC. Drawing the rest from reference TRBV9 and TRBJ2-7, the complete variable domain is DSGVTQTPKHLITATGQRVTLRCSPRSGDLSVYWYQQSLDQGLQFLIQYYNGEERAKGNILERFSAQQFPDLHSELNLSSLELGDSALYFCASSVAAGQGYEQYFGPGTRLTVT.